The 24 T cell receptor beta chains below all came from one sample that was sequenced in a study of CXCR3-negative and CXCR3-positive naive CD8 T cells. UMI labels and 5' RACE were used to prepare the TRB cDNA libraries. TCRdb reprocessed the 5' RACE reads; each CDR3 protein has one entry and no DNA is given. Found here are roughly 86,000 distinct CDR3 sequences; the top ten clones hold about 1%. The sequenced sample consisted of naive CXCR3- CD8+ T cells from blood. Subset of the sample: CD45RO-CCR7+CD27+CD95- naive CD8+ T cells lacking CXCR3 (TNR3-). Receptor source: a human donor in good health. Some clones in this sample may be carry-over from other donors' samples.

This clonotype is identified as medium-sized (0.01 to 0.1%) from frequency. The chain couples TRBV3-1 to TRBJ2-7; TCRdb's D call, TRBD2, is unchecked because there is no DNA. This CDR3 region has 15 residues. The germline gives CDR1 LGHDT, CDR2 YNNKEL (reference sequence). CDR3 region: CASSQELAGAYEQYF.

J is TRBJ2-5 and V is TRBV11-2; the TCRdb call, TRBD1, lacks DNA for checking. Germline CDR1 reads SGHAT; CDR2 reads FQNNGV. The CDR3 is 16 residues long. CDR3 sequence: CASVPSGTGVRETQYF.

The gene calls are TRBV3-2 and TRBJ2-7; TCRdb returns TRBD1, unconfirmable since there is no DNA. TRBV3-2 is an annotated pseudogene. The length of the CDR3 is 17 residues. The CDR3 loop is CASSQDESGQIFYEQYF.

The chain employs TRBV19 and TRBJ2-7; there is no DNA to check the TCRdb D call of TRBD1. The CDR3 is 15 residues long. The germline V gene has CDR1 LNHDA and CDR2 SQIVND (reference sequence). The CDR3 sequence: CASSITDRGQYEQYF.

This chain joins TRBV6-2 or TRBV6-3 and TRBJ2-7; TCRdb selects TRBD2, and the lack of DNA leaves this call unchecked. Germline V CDR1 and CDR2: MNHEY, SVGEGT. The CDR3 consists of 12 residues. The CDR3 sequence: CASGSTGREQYF.

The genes are TRBV4-1 and TRBJ1-4; TCRdb returns TRBD1, unconfirmable since there is no DNA. The germline gives CDR1 MGHRA, CDR2 YSYEKL. The CDR3 runs 15 residues. CDR3 loop: CASSQLGTGSEKLFF.

This chain joins TRBV6-2 or TRBV6-3 and TRBJ2-6; the TCRdb call, TRBD1, lacks DNA for checking. The length of the CDR3 is 14 residues. CDR1 is MNHEY and CDR2 is SVGEGT in the germline V gene. The CDR3 here is CASSGVSGANVLTF.

The genes are TRBV28 and TRBJ1-2; the TCRdb D gene call, TRBD1, has no DNA to confirm it. The germline CDR1 and CDR2 sequences are MDHEN and SYDVKM. The CDR3 covers 14 residues. CDR3 in amino acids: CASIPLATSYGYTF.

V usage is TRBV13 and J usage is TRBJ1-1; as DNA is missing, the TRBD1 call by TCRdb cannot be tested. The CDR3 runs to 16 residues. Per the germline V gene, CDR1 is PRHDT and CDR2 is FYEKMQ (reference sequence). The chain's CDR3 is CASSLGRRTEGTEAFF.

This chain connects TRBV5-1 to TRBJ2-2; TCRdb designates TRBD2, a call that cannot be tested without DNA. CDR1 is SGHRS, CDR2 YFSETQ, per germline. CDR3 length: 14 amino acids. The CDR3 sequence: CASREGLNTGELFF.

V gene TRBV20-1 combines with J gene TRBJ1-2. The CDR3 totals 14 residues. Germline CDR1 is DFQATT and CDR2 is SNEGSKA (reference sequence). CDR3: CSARDVRYSDGYTF.

V gene TRBV29-1 combines with J gene TRBJ2-1. CDR1 and CDR2 from the germline V gene are SQVTM and ANQGSEA. The CDR3 contains 12 residues. CDR3 sequence reads: CSVEGNDNEQFF.

V gene TRBV29-1 combines with J gene TRBJ2-7; checking the TCRdb D call of TRBD2 is not possible without DNA. This CDR3 has 15 amino acids. The germline gives CDR1 SQVTM, CDR2 ANQGSEA. The chain's CDR3 is CSVGGRLVEEYEQYF.

V usage is TRBV29-1 and J usage is TRBJ2-2; lacking DNA, the TRBD2 call made by TCRdb goes unchecked. The CDR3 consists of 13 residues. Germline V CDR1 and CDR2: SQVTM, ANQGSEA. CDR3 sequence: CSVLGPGTGELFF.

The chain joins TRBV19 to TRBJ1-1. This CDR3 comprises 12 residues. Looked up from germline, CDR1 is LNHDA and CDR2 is SQIVND (reference sequence). CDR3: CATAVGNTEAFF.

The chain carries TRBV25-1 and TRBJ1-4. The germline CDR1 and CDR2 sequences are MGHDK and SYGVNS. This CDR3 is built from 12 residues. CDR3 in amino acids: CASSVRFEKLFF.

This chain uses TRBV6-5 with TRBJ1-2. Germline-derived CDR1 and CDR2 are MNHEY and SVGAGI. The CDR3 covers 15 residues. The CDR3 loop is CASSSPPPGLDGYTF.

The chain recombines TRBV7-2 with TRBJ2-3; TCRdb reports TRBD1, a call that lacks DNA to check it against. The CDR3 has 16 residues. Germline CDR1 reads SGHTA; CDR2 reads FQGNSA. CDR3 in amino acids: CASSYVGGGFADTQYF. Variable domain in full (rest from reference TRBV7-2 and TRBJ2-3): GAGVSQSPSNKVTEKGKDVELRCDPISGHTALYWYRQSLGQGLEFLIYFQGNSAPDKSGLPSDRFSAERTGGSVSTLTIQRTQQEDSAVYLCASSYVGGGFADTQYFGPGTRLTVL.

This rearrangement joins TRBV9 to TRBJ2-7; without DNA, the TCRdb call of TRBD1 cannot be checked. The CDR3 extends over 14 amino acids. Germline V gene data show CDR1 as SGDLS and CDR2 as YYNGEE. CDR3 in amino acids: CASSVGGRSYEQYF.

The chain has TRBV19 and TRBJ2-7; TCRdb designates TRBD1, a call that cannot be tested without DNA. CDR3 length: 12 amino acids. Germline CDR1 LNHDA, CDR2 SQIVND (reference sequence). The CDR3 region is CASSGTIYEQYF.

The J gene is TRBJ1-2, the V gene TRBV29-1; with no DNA, the TCRdb D assignment of TRBD1 cannot be verified. There are 15 residues in the CDR3. Germline CDR1 reads SQVTM; CDR2 reads ANQGSEA. This CDR3 is CSVEQLDSANYGYTF.

This chain joins TRBV5-1 and TRBJ2-3; without DNA, the TCRdb call of TRBD2 cannot be checked. The CDR3 is 13 amino acids. Germline CDR1 is SGHRS and CDR2 is YFSETQ. The CDR3 here is CASSLPPQDTQYF.

This CDR3 reads CASSYGGSNTEAFF. This chain connects TRBV5-6 to TRBJ1-1. Germline CDR1 and CDR2: SGHDT and YYEEEE. The CDR3 is 14 amino acids.

This sequence joins TRBV29-1 and TRBJ2-5; TCRdb reports TRBD2, a call that lacks DNA to check it against. The CDR3 consists of 14 residues. The germline V gene has CDR1 SQVTM and CDR2 ANQGSEA. CDR3 in amino acids: CSVEGLAGVETQYF.